The clone carrying this TCR beta chain showed up just once. This sample was included in a study of Tregs in tolerant kidney transplant recipients. Clones were sequenced by immunoSEQ multiplex PCR, and TCRdb holds only the in-frame ones, with some missing. The data show under 50,000 clones, about 89% seen once. CDR1 and CDR2 from the germline V gene are KGHSH and LQKENI. The junction had 5 bases not matched to a gene; V was cut back by 1 base and J by 12 bases. The CDR3 has 12 residues. Sequenced material: Tregs from blood. The genes are TRBV18 and TRBJ1-1; 7 positions match TRBD1. The receptor was isolated from a human donor in good health. CDR3 sequence reads: CASSPLQGGTFF. The CDR3 DNA reads TGTGCCAGCTCACCACTTCAGGGGGGGACTTTCTTT.